Listed below are T cell receptor beta chains from one sample, sequenced in a study of blood T cell repertoires in COVID-19. Clones were sequenced by immunoSEQ multiplex PCR, and TCRdb holds only the in-frame ones, with some missing. Of 150,000 to 200,000 clones listed, about 88% were seen once; the top ten hold more than 2%. Material: peripheral blood. Receptor source: a man between 50 and 59 years old who had recovered from COVID-19. Each CDR3 is given with its conserved first and last residue. A D gene is named only where the DNA matches it firmly. Where a row states a size, it is once, few, many or the class of an expanded clone; other rows omit it.

CDR3: CASSRGQGYGYTF; DNA: TGTGCCAGTAGTAGAGGACAGGGCTATGGCTACACCTTC; J: TRBJ1-2; D: TRBD1; size: .; V: TRBV19
CDR3: CAISESADLNTEAFF; DNA: TGTGCCATCAGTGAGTCCGCAGATCTGAACACTGAAGCTTTCTTT; J: TRBJ1-1; D: .; size: .; V: TRBV10-3
CDR3: CASSAGTANEKLFF; DNA: TGTGCCAGCAGCGCCGGGACAGCGAATGAAAAACTGTTTTTT; J: TRBJ1-4; D: TRBD1; size: .; V: TRBV9
CDR3: CASRPRAGGNEKLFF; DNA: TGTGCCAGTAGGCCCCGGGCGGGGGGGAATGAAAAACTGTTTTTT; J: TRBJ1-4; D: .; size: .; V: TRBV19
CDR3: CASSQGSNQPQHF; DNA: TGCGCCAGCAGCCAGGGGAGCAATCAGCCCCAGCATTTT; J: TRBJ1-5; D: .; size: .; V: TRBV5-1
CDR3: CASSSGHTETQYF; DNA: TGTGCCAGCTCATCCGGACACACGGAGACCCAGTACTTC; J: TRBJ2-5; D: .; size: .; V: TRBV18
CDR3: CASSPGLGQGDTEAFF; DNA: TGTGCCAGCAGCCCCGGGCTCGGGCAGGGGGACACTGAAGCTTTCTTT; J: TRBJ1-1; D: TRBD1; size: .; V: TRBV5-6
CDR3: CAGKSGAQQFF; DNA: TGTGCCGGCAAGAGCGGGGCACAGCAGTTCTTC; J: TRBJ2-1; D: TRBD2; size: once; V: TRBV10-3
CDR3: CASGRGDGGDNEQFF; DNA: TGTGCCAGCGGACGAGGGGACGGGGGAGACAATGAGCAGTTCTTC; J: TRBJ2-1; D: .; size: .; V: TRBV7-2
CDR3: CASSRTGDEKLFF; DNA: TGCGCCAGCAGCAGGACAGGGGATGAAAAACTGTTTTTT; J: TRBJ1-4; D: TRBD1; size: .; V: TRBV5-1
CDR3: CASSLLAGGITDTQYF; DNA: TGTGCCAGCAGCTTACTAGCGGGGGGGATAACAGATACGCAGTATTTT; J: TRBJ2-3; D: TRBD2; size: once; V: TRBV7-6
CDR3: CASSYNRDGYTF; DNA: TGTGCCAGCAGTTACAACAGGGATGGCTACACCTTC; J: TRBJ1-2; D: .; size: .; V: TRBV6-2/TRBV6-3
CDR3: CASSLAPGGQNNSPLHF; DNA: TGTGCCAGCAGTTTAGCACCCGGGGGACAGAATAATTCACCCCTCCACTTT; J: TRBJ1-6; D: TRBD1; size: once; V: TRBV28
CDR3: CSAGSVMNTEAFF; DNA: TGCAGCGCCGGTTCCGTAATGAACACTGAAGCTTTCTTT; J: TRBJ1-1; D: .; size: .; V: TRBV29-1